This record covers a single TCR beta chain. Its specificity is unknown. Germline and junction disagree at one end, which may indicate a read error. The authors made TCR beta cDNA from approximately 500 ng total RNA with a constant-region primer. Sequencing libraries for TCR beta derived from three nested multiplex PCR rounds that used slightly modified ARM-PCR. Investigators reported that the first two PCR rounds, at roughly 11 cycles each, used TRBV1-TRBV30 forward primers with a C-beta reverse primer. MiXCR, run by TCRdb on the multiplex PCR reads, gives a single entry per CDR3 protein. The sample consists of approximately 340,000 distinct CDR3 sequences, approximately 65% of them appearing once. CDR1 SGHRS and CDR2 YFSETQ come from the germline V gene. The CDR3 length is 15 residues. The source of the sample is a study of tumor-infiltrating lymphocytes in primary liver carcinoma. Study background: By surgical resection, the patients were treated for their primary liver carcinoma. Tumors were staged T1-T3 N0M0 and measured about 4 to 11 cm across. Study-wide results and limits: Paired tumor-adjacent and tumor-blood samples overlapped less than tumor region pairs did. Tumor top-250-clone fraction significantly exceeded that of blood (p = 0.039).

In addition to blood RNA drawn from unsorted whole blood, germline DNA was extracted. Sequencing was done on a sample of peripheral blood. The receptor was isolated from a man aged 40-49 years with primary liver carcinoma and hepatitis B virus infection. The V call is TRBV5-1, the J call TRBJ2-5, with 11 bases fitting TRBD2. The CDR3 is CASSPGTSGQGTQYF. In DNA, the CDR3 is TGCGCCAGCAGCCCCGGGACTAGCGGACAAGGGACCCAGTACTTC.